This TCR beta chain emerged from a study of STAT5B mutations in CD4+ large granular lymphocyte leukemia. The V end was cut by 4 bases, the J end by 0 bases, with 3 bases between. This CDR3 spans 13 amino acids. Germline V gene lookup returns CDR1 KGHSH and CDR2 LQKENI. Assay: immunoSEQ multiplex PCR; the TCRdb copy retains only in-frame clones and omits some. The sample lists 20,000 to 25,000 clones, roughly three quarters occurring once. This clone has a handful of counts. The J gene is TRBJ1-4, the V gene TRBV18; D uncertain. The sequence was obtained from a human donor in good health. Sample: CD4+ T cells from blood buffy coats. This CDR3 is CASSRSTNEKLFF. The DNA of the CDR3 is TGTGCCAGCTCACGGTCAACTAATGAAAAACTGTTTTTT.